The entry below gives a single T cell receptor (beta chain) sequence along with its context. Antigen unknown. These data belong to a study of regulatory T cells in long-lasting Graves disease. For TCR beta, libraries came from iRepertoire HTBI primers and Arm-PCR of CDR3 regions. In the authors' methods: Across samples, roughly 64 TRBV and 12 to 15 TRBJ segments were found. From the multiplex PCR reads, TCRdb called clonotypes with MiXCR, one entry per CDR3 protein. It is TCRdb's table, rather than the study itself, that gives the V and J calls and clone size. The table lists over 350,000 distinct CDR3 sequences, 20% of them singletons, with about a fifth in the top ten. Time point in this sample: persistent/refractory GD, antithyroid drugs over 5 years with positive TRAb. From PBMCs, RNA was extracted and then used to make the TCR library. Findings and limits, study-wide: It was in persistent disease that TRBV28, TRBJ1-2 and TRBJ2-5 were favored.

This CDR3 contains 13 residues. Germline V CDR1 and CDR2: SQVTM, ANQGSEA. V gave up 1 base and J gave up 8 bases, with 14 bases separating them. The receptor comes from a female donor with Graves disease. V usage is TRBV29-1 and J usage is TRBJ1-2; D perhaps matches TRBD1 (6 bases). Material: peripheral blood mononuclear cells (PBMCs), obtained when the disease was refractory, from a patient treated with antithyroid drugs. The CDR3 region is CSVEGGPGAGYTF. CDR3 in DNA: TGCAGCGTTGAAGGGGGGCCGGGGGCCGGCTACACCTTC.